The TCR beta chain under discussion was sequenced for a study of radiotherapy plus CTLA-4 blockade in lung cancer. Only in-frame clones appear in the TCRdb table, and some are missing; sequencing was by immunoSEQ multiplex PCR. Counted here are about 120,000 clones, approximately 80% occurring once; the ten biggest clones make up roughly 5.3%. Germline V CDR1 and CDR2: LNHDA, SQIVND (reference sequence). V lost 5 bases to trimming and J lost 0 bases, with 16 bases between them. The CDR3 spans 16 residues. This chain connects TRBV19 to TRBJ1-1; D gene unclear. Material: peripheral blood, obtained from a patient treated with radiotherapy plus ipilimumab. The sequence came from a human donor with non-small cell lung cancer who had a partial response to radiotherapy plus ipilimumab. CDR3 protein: CASSPRATLLNTEAFF. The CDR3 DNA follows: TGTGCCAGTAGTCCCCGAGCAACCCTGTTGAACACTGAAGCTTTCTTT.